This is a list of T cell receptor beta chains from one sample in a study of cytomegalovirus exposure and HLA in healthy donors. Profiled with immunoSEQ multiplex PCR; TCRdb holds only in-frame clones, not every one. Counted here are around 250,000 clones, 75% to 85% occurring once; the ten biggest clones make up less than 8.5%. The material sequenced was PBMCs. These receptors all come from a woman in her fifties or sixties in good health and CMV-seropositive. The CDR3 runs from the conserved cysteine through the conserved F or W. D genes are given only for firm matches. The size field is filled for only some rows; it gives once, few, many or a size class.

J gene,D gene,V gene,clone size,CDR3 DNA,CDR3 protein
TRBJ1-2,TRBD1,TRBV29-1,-,TGCAGCGTTGACGACAGGGACTATGGCTACACCTTC,CSVDDRDYGYTF
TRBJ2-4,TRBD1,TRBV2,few,TGTGCCAGCAGGCCCCGGGACAGGGAAAAAAACATTCAGTACTTC,CASRPRDREKNIQYF
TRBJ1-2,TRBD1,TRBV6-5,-,TGTGCCAGCAGGATCAGGGGGCTCCCCGGCTACACCTTC,CASRIRGLPGYTF
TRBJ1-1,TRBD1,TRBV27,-,TGTGCCAGCAGTTGGACAGGGGGGACTGAAGCTTTCTTT,CASSWTGGTEAFF
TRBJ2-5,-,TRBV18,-,TGTGCTAGCTCACCCGGACTTAAAGAGACCCAGTACTTC,CASSPGLKETQYF
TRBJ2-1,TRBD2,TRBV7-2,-,TGTGCCAGCAGCCGGACTAGCGGGGGGGGGAATGAGCAGTTCTTC,CASSRTSGGGNEQFF
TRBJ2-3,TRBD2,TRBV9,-,TGTGCCAGCAGCCCTCGGGGGGTAGCCACAGATACGCAGTATTTT,CASSPRGVATDTQYF
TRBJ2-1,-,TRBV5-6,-,TGTGCCAGCAGCTTGGCCTTACAGGGAGAGCAGTTCTTC,CASSLALQGEQFF
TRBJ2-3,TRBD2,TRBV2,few,TGTGCCAGCAGTGACGGCGGGAGAACAGATACGCAGTATTTT,CASSDGGRTDTQYF
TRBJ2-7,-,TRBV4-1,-,TGCGCCAGCAGCCAAGTGGCAGGGAGGCCCTACGAGCAGTACTTC,CASSQVAGRPYEQYF
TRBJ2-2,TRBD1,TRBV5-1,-,TGCGCCAGCAGTACGGACAGGGAGAACACCGGGGAGCTGTTTTTT,CASSTDRENTGELFF
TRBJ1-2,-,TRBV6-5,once,TGTGCCAGCAGCCGCCAGGGGTTCTATGGCTACACCTTC,CASSRQGFYGYTF
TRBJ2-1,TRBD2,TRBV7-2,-,TGTGCCAGCAGCCCTACCGGGACTAGCTTCTACAATGAGCAGTTCTTC,CASSPTGTSFYNEQFF
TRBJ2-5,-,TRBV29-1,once,TGCAGCGTTGAACGGACAGCCCAAGAGACCCAGTACTTC,CSVERTAQETQYF
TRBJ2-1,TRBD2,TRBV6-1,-,TGTGCCAGCAGTGAGACCCATAGCGGGAGACTATACAATGAGCAGTTCTTC,CASSETHSGRLYNEQFF
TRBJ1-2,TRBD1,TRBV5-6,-,TGTGCCAGCACGCAGGGGGACCATGGCTACACCTTC,CASTQGDHGYTF
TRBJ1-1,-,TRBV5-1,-,TGCGCCAGCACCCCGTTCCTGGGAGCGAACACTGAAGCTTTCTTT,CASTPFLGANTEAFF
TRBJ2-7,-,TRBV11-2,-,TGTGCCAGCAGCTTAGATCTGGGGGGTAACGAGCAGTACTTC,CASSLDLGGNEQYF
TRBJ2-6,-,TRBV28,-,TGTGCCAGCAGAATCGGGGGTTCTGGGGCCAACGTCCTGACTTTC,CASRIGGSGANVLTF
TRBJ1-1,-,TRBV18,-,TGTGCCAGCTCACCAGGAAGCGGGGGCCCGAACACTGAAGCTTTCTTT,CASSPGSGGPNTEAFF
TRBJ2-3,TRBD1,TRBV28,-,TGTGCCACCGGTACCCGGGACAGGGGGATGGCAGATACGCAGTATTTT,CATGTRDRGMADTQYF
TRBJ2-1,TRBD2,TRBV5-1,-,TGCGCCAGCAGCTCGTCGGGACTAGCGGGATATAATGAGCAGTTCTTC,CASSSSGLAGYNEQFF
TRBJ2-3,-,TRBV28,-,TGTGCCAGCAGAGGGGAGGGCACAGATACGCAGTATTTT,CASRGEGTDTQYF
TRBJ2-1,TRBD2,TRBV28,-,TGTGCCAGCAGCGGGGGACTAGCGGATTTCTACAATGAGCAGTTCTTC,CASSGGLADFYNEQFF